What follows are 6 T cell receptor beta chains derived from one specimen sequenced in a study of CD8+ T cells in alopecia areata listed by TCRdb under 2018. The sample's treatment or condition label is to be understood as: oral pan-JAK inhibitor, 5-10 mg twice daily. Preparation of the library involved the immunoSEQ multiplex PCR assay. RNA was extracted from all samples and reverse transcribed into cDNA as template for TCR sequencing. TCRdb obtained this table from immuneACCESS and retained in-frame rearrangements with V and J assigned. These tables miss some clones; where compared with another copy, unresolved V genes account for less than half of the shortfall, and the remainder is unexplained. Counted in this sample were roughly 100,000 clones; about nine tenths of them appeared once. 8.5% to 14% of the sample rests with the top ten. The specimen was CD8+ T cells sorted from blood, collected at approximately week 31, from a patient treated with tofacitinib. The receptors derive from a human donor with alopecia areata.

The V call is TRBV7-9, the J call TRBJ2-7; tentatively, D is TRBD1 (5 bases). This CDR3 is built from 19 residues. Germline V gene lookup returns CDR1 SEHNR and CDR2 FQNEAQ (reference sequence). V was trimmed by 4 bases and J by 0 bases, leaving 25 bases between them. CDR3 DNA sequence: TGTGCCAGCAGCTCGCGAGCGACAGAGGATATTTTGAGCTCCTACGAGCAGTACTTC. This translates into CASSSRATEDILSSYEQYF.

This clone has a handful of counts. V usage is TRBV11-2 and J usage is TRBJ2-7; D remains unclear. This CDR3 is built from 13 residues. Trimming left V 8 bases short and J 0 bases short, with 11 bases between. Germline CDR1 reads SGHAT; CDR2 reads FQNNGV. The CDR3 DNA reads TGTGCCAGCCGACATCACTACTCCTACGAGCAGTACTTC. This sequence encodes CASRHHYSYEQYF.

This clone was seen a handful of times. The chain has TRBV7-9 and TRBJ2-1; 11 bases align to TRBD1. There are 17 residues in the CDR3. From germline, CDR1 is SEHNR and CDR2 FQNEAQ (reference sequence). Trimming at V came to 4 bases and at J to 8 bases, leaving 13 bases not matched to a gene. CDR3 sequence: CASSSYLRDRGYDEQFF. CDR3 bases: TGTGCCAGCAGCTCTTATCTCCGGGACAGGGGGTACGATGAGCAGTTCTTC.

The rearrangement links TRBV14 to TRBJ2-7; D is uncertain. With 4 bases removed from V and 2 bases from J, the gap between germline ends came to 15 bases. The CDR3 is 15 residues long. Germline lookup yields CDR1 SGHDN and CDR2 FVKESK. The CDR3 DNA sequence: TGTGCCAGCAGCCCCCGCGATAGGTCGGCCTACGAGCAGTACTTC. Translated, it gives CASSPRDRSAYEQYF. Using reference TRBV14 and TRBJ2-7 for the parts outside the CDR3, the full variable domain is EAGVTQFPSHSVIEKGQTVTLRCDPISGHDNLYWYRRVMGKEIKFLLHFVKESKQDESGMPNNRFLAERTGGTYSTLKVQPAELEDSGVYFCASSPRDRSAYEQYFGPGTRLTVT.

This rearrangement joins TRBV2 to TRBJ1-1; D perhaps matches TRBD1 (6 bases). The CDR3 spans 15 residues. V was cut by 3 bases and J by 0 bases, with 11 bases left in between. Germline V CDR1 and CDR2: SNHLY, FYNNEI. The CDR3 DNA reads TGTGCCAGCAGTGAGACAGGATTAATGAACACTGAAGCTTTCTTT. Translation gives CASSETGLMNTEAFF.

The rearrangement uses TRBV18 and TRBJ2-7, with 8 bases lining up with TRBD2. Germline CDR1 KGHSH, CDR2 LQKENI. This CDR3 spans 14 amino acids. J gave up 6 bases and V 6 bases, and 10 bases lay outside the gene matches. CDR3 region: CASSQAGAVLEQYF. CDR3 coding DNA: TGTGCCAGCTCCCAAGCGGGGGCCGTACTCGAGCAGTACTTC.